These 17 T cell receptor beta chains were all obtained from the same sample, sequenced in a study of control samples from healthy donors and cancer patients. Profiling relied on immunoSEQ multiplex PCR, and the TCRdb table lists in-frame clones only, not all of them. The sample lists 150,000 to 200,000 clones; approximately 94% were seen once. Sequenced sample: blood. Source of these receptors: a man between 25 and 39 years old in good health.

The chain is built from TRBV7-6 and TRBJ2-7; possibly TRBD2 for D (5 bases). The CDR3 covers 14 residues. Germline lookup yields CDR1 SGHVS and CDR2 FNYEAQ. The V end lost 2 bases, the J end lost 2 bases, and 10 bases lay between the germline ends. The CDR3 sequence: CASSLSSSTYEQYF. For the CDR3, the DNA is TGTGCCAGCAGCTTATCTAGCAGTACCTACGAGCAGTACTTC.

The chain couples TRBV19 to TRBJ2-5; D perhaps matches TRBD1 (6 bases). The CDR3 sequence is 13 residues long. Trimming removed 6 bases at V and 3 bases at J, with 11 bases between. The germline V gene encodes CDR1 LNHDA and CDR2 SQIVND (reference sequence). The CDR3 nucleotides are TGTGCCAGTAGACGAGGGGGAGAAGAGACCCAGTACTTC. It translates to CASRRGGEETQYF.

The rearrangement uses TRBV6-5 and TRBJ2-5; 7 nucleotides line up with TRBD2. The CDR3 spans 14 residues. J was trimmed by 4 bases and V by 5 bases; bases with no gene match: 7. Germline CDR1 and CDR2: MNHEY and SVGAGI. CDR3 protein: CASSPRGRGETQYF. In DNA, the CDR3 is TGTGCCAGCAGTCCCCGGGGGAGGGGAGAGACCCAGTACTTC.

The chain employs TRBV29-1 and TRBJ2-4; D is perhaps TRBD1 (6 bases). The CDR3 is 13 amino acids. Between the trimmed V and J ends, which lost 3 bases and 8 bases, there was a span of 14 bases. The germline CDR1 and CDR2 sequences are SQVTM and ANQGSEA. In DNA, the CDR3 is TGCAGCGTTGATGTAGGGGGTAGGGACATTCAGTACTTC. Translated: CSVDVGGRDIQYF.

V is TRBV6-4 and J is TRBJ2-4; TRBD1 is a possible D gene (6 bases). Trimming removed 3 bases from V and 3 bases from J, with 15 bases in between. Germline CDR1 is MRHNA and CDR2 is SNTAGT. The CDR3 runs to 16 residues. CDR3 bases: TGTGCCAGCAGTGAGGGCAGGGGAAAGGGCAAAAACATTCAGTACTTC. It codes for CASSEGRGKGKNIQYF.

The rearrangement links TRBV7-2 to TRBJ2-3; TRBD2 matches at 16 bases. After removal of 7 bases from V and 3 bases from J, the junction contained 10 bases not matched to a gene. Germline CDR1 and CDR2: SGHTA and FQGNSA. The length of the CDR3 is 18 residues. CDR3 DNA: TGTGCCAGCAACCTCCTGGGACTAGCGGGGGGGCCAACAGATACGCAGTATTTT. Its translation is CASNLLGLAGGPTDTQYF. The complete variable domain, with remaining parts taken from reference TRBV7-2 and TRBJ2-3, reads GAGVSQSPSNKVTEKGKDVELRCDPISGHTALYWYRQSLGQGLEFLIYFQGNSAPDKSGLPSDRFSAERTGGSVSTLTIQRTQQEDSAVYLCASNLLGLAGGPTDTQYFGPGTRLTVL.

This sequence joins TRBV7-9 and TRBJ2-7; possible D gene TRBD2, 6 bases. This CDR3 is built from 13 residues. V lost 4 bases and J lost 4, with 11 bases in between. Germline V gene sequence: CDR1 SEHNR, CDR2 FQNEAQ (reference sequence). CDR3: CASSSYGGYEQYF. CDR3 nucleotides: TGTGCCAGCAGCTCATATGGGGGGTACGAGCAGTACTTC.

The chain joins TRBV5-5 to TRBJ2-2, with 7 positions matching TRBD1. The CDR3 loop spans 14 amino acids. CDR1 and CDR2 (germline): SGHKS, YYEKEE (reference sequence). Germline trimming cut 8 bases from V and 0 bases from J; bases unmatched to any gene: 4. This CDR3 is CASMQGANTGELFF. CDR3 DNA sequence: TGTGCCAGTATGCAGGGGGCGAACACCGGGGAGCTGTTTTTT.

In nucleotides, the CDR3 is TGCGCCAGCAGCACAAGGGGGGGCCCCTACGAGCAGTACTTC. Its translation is CASSTRGGPYEQYF. The J gene is TRBJ2-7, the V gene TRBV5-1, with D tentatively TRBD2 (7 bases). Germline V gives CDR1 SGHRS, CDR2 YFSETQ. Trimming shortened V by 4 bases and J by 2 bases, and 13 bases separated the two germline ends. The length of the CDR3 is 14 residues.

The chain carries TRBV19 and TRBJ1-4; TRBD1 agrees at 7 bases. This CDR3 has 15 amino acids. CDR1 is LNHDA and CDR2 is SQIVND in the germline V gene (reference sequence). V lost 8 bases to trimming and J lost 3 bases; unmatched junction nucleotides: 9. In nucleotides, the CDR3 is TGTGCCAGTTCCGAGACCGGGACAGCTAATGAAAAACTGTTTTTT. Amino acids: CASSETGTANEKLFF.

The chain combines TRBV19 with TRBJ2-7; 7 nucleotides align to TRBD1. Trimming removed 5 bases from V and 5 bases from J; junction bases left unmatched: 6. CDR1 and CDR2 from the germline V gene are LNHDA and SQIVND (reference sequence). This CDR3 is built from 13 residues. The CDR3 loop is CASSGGQVHEQYF. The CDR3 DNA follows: TGTGCCAGTAGTGGTGGACAGGTCCACGAGCAGTACTTC.

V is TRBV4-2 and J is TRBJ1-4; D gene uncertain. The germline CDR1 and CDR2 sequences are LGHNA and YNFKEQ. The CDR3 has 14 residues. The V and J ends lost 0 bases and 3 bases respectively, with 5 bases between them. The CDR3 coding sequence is TGTGCCAGCAGCCAAGAAACGGCTAATGAAAAACTGTTTTTT. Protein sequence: CASSQETANEKLFF.

As DNA, the CDR3 is TGCGCCAGCAGCTTGGTGGCGGTTCCCGCAACTAATGAAAAACTGTTTTTT. Its translation: CASSLVAVPATNEKLFF. The chain uses TRBV5-1 and TRBJ1-4; no firm D call. The V and J ends lost 0 bases and 0 bases respectively, with 12 bases between them. CDR1 is SGHRS, CDR2 YFSETQ, per germline. CDR3 length: 17 amino acids.

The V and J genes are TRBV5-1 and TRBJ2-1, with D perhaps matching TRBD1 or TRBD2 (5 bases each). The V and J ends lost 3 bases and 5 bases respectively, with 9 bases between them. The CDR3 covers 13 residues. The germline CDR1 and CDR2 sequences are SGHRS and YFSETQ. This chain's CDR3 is CASSWDPNNEQFF. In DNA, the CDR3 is TGCGCCAGCAGCTGGGACCCGAACAATGAGCAGTTCTTC.

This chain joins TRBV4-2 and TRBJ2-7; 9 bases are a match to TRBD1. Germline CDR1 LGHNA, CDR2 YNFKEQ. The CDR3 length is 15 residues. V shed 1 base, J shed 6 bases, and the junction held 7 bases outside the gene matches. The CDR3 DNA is TGTGCCAGCAGCCAAGTACCGGGACAGGGCCCCGAGCAGTACTTC. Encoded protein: CASSQVPGQGPEQYF.

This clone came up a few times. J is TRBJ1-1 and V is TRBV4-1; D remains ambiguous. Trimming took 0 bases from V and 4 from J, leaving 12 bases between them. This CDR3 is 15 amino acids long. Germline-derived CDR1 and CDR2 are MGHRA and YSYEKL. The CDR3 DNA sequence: TGCGCCAGCAGCCAAGATTTCGGGCGGGTCACTGAAGCTTTCTTT. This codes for CASSQDFGRVTEAFF.

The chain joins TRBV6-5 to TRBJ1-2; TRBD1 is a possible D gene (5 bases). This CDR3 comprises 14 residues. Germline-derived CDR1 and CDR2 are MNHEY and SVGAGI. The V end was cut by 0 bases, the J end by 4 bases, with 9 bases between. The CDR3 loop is CASSYSRGAYGYTF. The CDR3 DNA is TGTGCCAGCAGTTACTCGAGAGGGGCCTATGGCTACACCTTC.